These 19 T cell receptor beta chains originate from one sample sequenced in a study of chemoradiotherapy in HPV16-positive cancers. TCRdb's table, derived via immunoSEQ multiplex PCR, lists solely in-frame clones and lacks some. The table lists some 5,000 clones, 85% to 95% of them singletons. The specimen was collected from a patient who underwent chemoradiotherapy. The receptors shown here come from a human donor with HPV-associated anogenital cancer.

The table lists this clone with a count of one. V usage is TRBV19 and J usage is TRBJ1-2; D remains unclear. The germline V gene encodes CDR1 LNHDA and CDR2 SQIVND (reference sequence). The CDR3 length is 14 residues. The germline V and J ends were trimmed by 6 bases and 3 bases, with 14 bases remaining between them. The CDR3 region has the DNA TGTGCCAGTAGGGGAACGGGCATTTACTATGGCTACACCTTC. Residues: CASRGTGIYYGYTF.

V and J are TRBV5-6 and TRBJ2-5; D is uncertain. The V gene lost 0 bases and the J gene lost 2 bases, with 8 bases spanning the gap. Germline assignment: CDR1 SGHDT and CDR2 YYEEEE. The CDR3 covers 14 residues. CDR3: CASSLGGGQETQYF. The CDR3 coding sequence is TGTGCCAGCAGCTTGGGCGGTGGGCAAGAGACCCAGTACTTC.

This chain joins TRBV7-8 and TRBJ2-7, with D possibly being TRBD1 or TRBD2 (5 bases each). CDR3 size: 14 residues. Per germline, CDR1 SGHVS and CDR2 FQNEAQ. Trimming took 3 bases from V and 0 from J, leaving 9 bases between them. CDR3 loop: CASSFEGSSYEQYF. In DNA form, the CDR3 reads TGTGCCAGCAGCTTTGAGGGGAGCTCCTACGAGCAGTACTTC.

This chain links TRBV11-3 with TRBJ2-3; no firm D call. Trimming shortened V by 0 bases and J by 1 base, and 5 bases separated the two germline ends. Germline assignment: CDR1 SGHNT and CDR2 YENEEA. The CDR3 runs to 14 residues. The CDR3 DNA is TGTGCCAGCAGCTTAGACCCAGGCACAGATACGCAGTATTTT. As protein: CASSLDPGTDTQYF.

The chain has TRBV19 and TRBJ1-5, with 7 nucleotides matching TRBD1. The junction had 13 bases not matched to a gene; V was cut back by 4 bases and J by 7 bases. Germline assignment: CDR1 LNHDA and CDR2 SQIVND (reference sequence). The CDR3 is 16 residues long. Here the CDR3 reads CASSKVRQGLRQPQHF. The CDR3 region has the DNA TGTGCCAGTAGTAAGGTGAGACAGGGCTTAAGGCAGCCCCAGCATTTT.

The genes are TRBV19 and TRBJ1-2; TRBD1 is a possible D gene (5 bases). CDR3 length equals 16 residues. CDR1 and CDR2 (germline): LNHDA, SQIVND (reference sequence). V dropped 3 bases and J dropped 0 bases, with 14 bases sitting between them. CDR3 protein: CASSIPASGANYGYTF. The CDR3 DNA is TGTGCCAGTAGTATCCCGGCTTCGGGGGCTAACTATGGCTACACCTTC.

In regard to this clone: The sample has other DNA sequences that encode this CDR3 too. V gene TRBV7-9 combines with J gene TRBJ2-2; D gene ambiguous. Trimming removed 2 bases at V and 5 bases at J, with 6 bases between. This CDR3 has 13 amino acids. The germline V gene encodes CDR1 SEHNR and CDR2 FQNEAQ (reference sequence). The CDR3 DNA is TGTGCCAGCAGCTTAAGAGGAACCGGGGAGCTGTTTTTT. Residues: CASSLRGTGELFF.

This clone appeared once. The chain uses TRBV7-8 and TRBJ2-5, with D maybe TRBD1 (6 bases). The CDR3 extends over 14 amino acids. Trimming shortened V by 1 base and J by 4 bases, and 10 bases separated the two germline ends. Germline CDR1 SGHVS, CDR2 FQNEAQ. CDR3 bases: TGTGCCAGCAGCTTAGTTAGCAGGGGAGAGACCCAGTACTTC. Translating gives CASSLVSRGETQYF.

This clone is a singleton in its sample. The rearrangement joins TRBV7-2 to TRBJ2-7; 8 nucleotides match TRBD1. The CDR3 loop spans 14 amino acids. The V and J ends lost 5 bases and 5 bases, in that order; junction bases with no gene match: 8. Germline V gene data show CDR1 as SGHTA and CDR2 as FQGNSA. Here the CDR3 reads CASSPLDREDEQYF. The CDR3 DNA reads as TGTGCCAGCAGCCCACTGGACAGGGAGGACGAGCAGTACTTC.

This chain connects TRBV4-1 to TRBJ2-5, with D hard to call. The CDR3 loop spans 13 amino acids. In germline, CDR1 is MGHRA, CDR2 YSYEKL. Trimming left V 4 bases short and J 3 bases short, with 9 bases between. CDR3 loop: CASSPTEEETQYF. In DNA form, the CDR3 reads TGCGCCAGCAGCCCTACCGAGGAAGAGACCCAGTACTTC.

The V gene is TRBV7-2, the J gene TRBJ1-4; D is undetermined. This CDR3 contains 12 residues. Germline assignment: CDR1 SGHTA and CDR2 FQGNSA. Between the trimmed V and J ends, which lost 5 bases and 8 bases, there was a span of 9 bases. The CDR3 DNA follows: TGTGCCAGCAGCCTACGGAGGGAAAAACTGTTTTTT. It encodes CASSLRREKLFF.

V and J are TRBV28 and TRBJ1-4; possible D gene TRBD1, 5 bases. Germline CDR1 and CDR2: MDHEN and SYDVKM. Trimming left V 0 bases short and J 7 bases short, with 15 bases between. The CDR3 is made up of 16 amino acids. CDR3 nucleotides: TGTGCCAGCAGTTTATGGGCCCGCAGGGCAGGTGAAAAACTGTTTTTT. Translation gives CASSLWARRAGEKLFF.

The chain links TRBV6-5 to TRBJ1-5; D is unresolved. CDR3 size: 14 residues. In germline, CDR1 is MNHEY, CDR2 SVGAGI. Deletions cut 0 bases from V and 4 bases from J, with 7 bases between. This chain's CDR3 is CASSYSAQNQPQHF. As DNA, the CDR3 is TGTGCCAGCAGTTACTCGGCGCAGAATCAGCCCCAGCATTTT.

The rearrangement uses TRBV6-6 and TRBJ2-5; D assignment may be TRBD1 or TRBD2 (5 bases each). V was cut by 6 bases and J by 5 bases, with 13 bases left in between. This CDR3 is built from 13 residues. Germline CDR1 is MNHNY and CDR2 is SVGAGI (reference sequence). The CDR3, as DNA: TGTGCCAGCAGCCGGGACGCCTCGGAGACCCAGTACTTC. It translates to CASSRDASETQYF.

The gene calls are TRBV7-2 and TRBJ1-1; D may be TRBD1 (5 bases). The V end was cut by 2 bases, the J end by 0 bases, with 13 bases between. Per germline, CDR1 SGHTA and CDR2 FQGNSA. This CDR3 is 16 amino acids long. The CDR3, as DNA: TGTGCCAGCAGCTTATTCCCCCGGGGCCTGAACACTGAAGCTTTCTTT. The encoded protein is CASSLFPRGLNTEAFF.

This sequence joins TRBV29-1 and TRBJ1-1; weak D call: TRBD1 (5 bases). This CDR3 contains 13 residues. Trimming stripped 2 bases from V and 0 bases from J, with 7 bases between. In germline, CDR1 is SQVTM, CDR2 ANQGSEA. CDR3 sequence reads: CSVERGLNTEAFF. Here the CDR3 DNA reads TGCAGCGTTGAAAGGGGCCTGAACACTGAAGCTTTCTTT.

CDR3 loop: CSVEDLQSGGFRTQYF. The CDR3 region has the DNA TGCAGCGTTGAAGATCTTCAGAGCGGGGGGTTCAGGACCCAGTACTTC. This rearrangement joins TRBV29-1 to TRBJ2-5; 9 positions match TRBD2. The CDR3 spans 16 residues. Trimming took 0 bases from V and 7 from J; bases not matched to a gene: 12. Per germline, CDR1 SQVTM and CDR2 ANQGSEA. The variable domain in full, with the rest retrieved from reference TRBV29-1 and TRBJ2-5, is SAVISQKPSRDICQRGTSLTIQCQVDSQVTMMFWYRQQPGQSLTLIATANQGSEATYESGFVIDKFPISRPNLTFSTLTVSNMSPEDSSIYLCSVEDLQSGGFRTQYFGPGTRLLVL.

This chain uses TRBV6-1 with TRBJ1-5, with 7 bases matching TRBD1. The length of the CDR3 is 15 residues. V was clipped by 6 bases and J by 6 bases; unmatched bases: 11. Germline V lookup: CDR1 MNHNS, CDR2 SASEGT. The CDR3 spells CASSLTGEGSQPQHF. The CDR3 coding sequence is TGTGCCAGCAGCCTAACAGGGGAGGGAAGTCAGCCCCAGCATTTT.

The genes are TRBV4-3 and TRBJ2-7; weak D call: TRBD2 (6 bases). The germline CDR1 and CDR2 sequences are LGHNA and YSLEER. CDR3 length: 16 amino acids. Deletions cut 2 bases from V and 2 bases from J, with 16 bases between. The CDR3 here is CASSQTLGGTAYEQYF. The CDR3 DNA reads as TGCGCCAGCAGCCAAACCCTGGGGGGAACTGCCTACGAGCAGTACTTC.